Below, 18 T cell receptor beta chains from the same sample are listed, as sequenced in a study of T cells expressing NK-cell markers. TCRdb re-called the 5' RACE reads; every CDR3 protein appears as one record, without DNA. The sample includes 500,000 or so distinct CDR3 sequences. Material for sequencing was blood T cells: a sorted CD56 or NKG2C T cell subset, CD4+ or CD8+ T cells, or bulk PBMC T cells (not recorded which). The receptors shown here come from a young man in good health.

The chain carries TRBV6-1 and TRBJ2-5; TCRdb's assignment of TRBD2 cannot be checked, as there is no DNA. CDR3 length equals 15 residues. Germline CDR1 reads MNHNS; CDR2 reads SASEGT. CDR3 residues: CASGGVISGQETQYF.

This rearrangement joins TRBV20-1 to TRBJ2-7; TCRdb indicates TRBD1, and absent DNA this call remains unverified. The CDR3 length is 11 residues. Germline CDR1 is DFQATT and CDR2 is SNEGSKA (reference sequence). This chain's CDR3 is CSASGRYEQYF.

The chain joins TRBV28 to TRBJ1-1; TCRdb's D call, TRBD1, is unchecked because there is no DNA. The CDR3 extends over 13 amino acids. Germline V gene lookup returns CDR1 MDHEN and CDR2 SYDVKM. CDR3 loop: CASRSGGGTEAFF.

This rearrangement joins TRBV7-3 to TRBJ2-3; TCRdb's D call, TRBD2, is unchecked because there is no DNA. Germline-derived CDR1 and CDR2 are SGHTA and FQGTGA. CDR3 size: 16 residues. CDR3 sequence reads: CASSRVAAGVKDTQYF.

This chain connects TRBV4-3 to TRBJ2-2; with no DNA, the TCRdb D assignment of TRBD2 cannot be verified. CDR1 LGHNA and CDR2 YSLEER come from the germline V gene. The CDR3 is made up of 18 amino acids. The CDR3 loop reads CASSQDWLAGGNTGELFF.

The chain's CDR3 is CASSISLAGANVLTF. The chain is built from TRBV19 and TRBJ2-6. The CDR3 covers 15 residues. In germline, CDR1 is LNHDA, CDR2 SQIVND (reference sequence).

The gene calls are TRBV7-2 and TRBJ1-4; without DNA, the TCRdb call of TRBD1 cannot be checked. This CDR3 contains 15 residues. Germline V lookup: CDR1 SGHTA, CDR2 FQGNSA. The CDR3: CASSPPGQSNEKLFF.

The V gene is TRBV15, the J gene TRBJ2-5; the D call from TCRdb, TRBD2, cannot be confirmed without DNA. In germline, CDR1 is LNHNV, CDR2 YYDKDF (reference sequence). This CDR3 is built from 17 residues. CDR3 protein: CATSRDGRLASQETQYF.

CDR3 protein: CASSNLAGELFSETQYF. The rearrangement links TRBV14 to TRBJ2-5; no DNA is available, so the TRBD2 call from TCRdb remains unchecked. The CDR3 loop spans 17 amino acids. CDR1 SGHDN and CDR2 FVKESK come from the germline V gene.

The chain carries TRBV6-4 and TRBJ2-2. CDR3 length equals 14 residues. Germline V gene data show CDR1 as MRHNA and CDR2 as SNTAGT. The CDR3 spells CASSDVPSMGELFF.

The chain links TRBV12-3 or TRBV12-4 to TRBJ2-1. The CDR3 consists of 13 residues. The CDR3 loop reads CASSLEAINEQFF.

The rearrangement joins TRBV29-1 to TRBJ1-1; TCRdb outputs TRBD1, but without DNA this stays unchecked. The germline V gene has CDR1 SQVTM and CDR2 ANQGSEA. CDR3 size: 15 residues. The CDR3 sequence: CSVGPPPGANTEAFF.

The chain's CDR3 is CASGPDSNQPQHF. This chain connects TRBV12-3 or TRBV12-4 to TRBJ1-5. The CDR3 sequence is 13 residues long.

The CDR3 here is CASSWGTSGLPGEQYF. The V and J genes are TRBV7-8 and TRBJ2-7; TCRdb reports TRBD2, a call that lacks DNA to check it against. This CDR3 contains 16 residues. CDR1 SGHVS and CDR2 FQNEAQ come from the germline V gene.

This sequence joins TRBV4-1 and TRBJ2-1. CDR1 and CDR2 from the germline V gene are MGHRA and YSYEKL. The length of the CDR3 is 17 residues. The CDR3 region is CASSQEFETHLYNEQFF.

This sequence joins TRBV20-1 and TRBJ2-1. This CDR3 spans 16 amino acids. Per germline, CDR1 DFQATT and CDR2 SNEGSKA (reference sequence). CDR3 in amino acids: CSARDRLVGWINEQFF.

This chain connects TRBV24-1 to TRBJ2-5; TCRdb reports TRBD2, a call that lacks DNA to check it against. The CDR3 is 16 amino acids. Germline loops: CDR1 KGHDR, CDR2 SFDVKD. CDR3 amino acids: CATSDQGLAGGETQYF.

V and J are TRBV4-2 and TRBJ2-1; TCRdb indicates TRBD2, and absent DNA this call remains unverified. CDR1 is LGHNA, CDR2 YNFKEQ, per germline. The CDR3 is 16 residues long. CDR3 residues: CASSQAGTSGIGEQFF.